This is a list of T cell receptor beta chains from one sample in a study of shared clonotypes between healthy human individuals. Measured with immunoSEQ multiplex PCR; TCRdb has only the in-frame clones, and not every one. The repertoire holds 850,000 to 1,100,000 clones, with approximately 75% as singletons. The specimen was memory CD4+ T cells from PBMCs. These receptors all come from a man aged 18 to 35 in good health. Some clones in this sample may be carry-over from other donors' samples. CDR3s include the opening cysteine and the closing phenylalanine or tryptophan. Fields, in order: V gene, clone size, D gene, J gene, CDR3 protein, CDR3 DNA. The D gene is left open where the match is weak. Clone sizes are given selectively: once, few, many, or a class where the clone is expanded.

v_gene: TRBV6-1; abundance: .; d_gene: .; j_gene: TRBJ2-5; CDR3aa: CASSEGQAQETQYF; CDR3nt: TGTGCCAGCAGTGAGGGACAAGCTCAAGAGACCCAGTACTTC
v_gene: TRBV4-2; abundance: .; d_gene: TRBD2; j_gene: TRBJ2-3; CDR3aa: CASSQDTRGGSTDTQYF; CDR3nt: TGTGCCAGCAGCCAAGATACCCGGGGGGGGAGCACAGATACGCAGTATTTT
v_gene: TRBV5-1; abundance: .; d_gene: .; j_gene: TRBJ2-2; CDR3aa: CASSAGSVAGELFF; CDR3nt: TGCGCCAGCAGCGCAGGGTCGGTTGCCGGGGAGCTGTTTTTT
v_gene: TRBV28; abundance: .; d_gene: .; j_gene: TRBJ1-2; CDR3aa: CATSATQDYGYTF; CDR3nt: TGTGCCACCTCAGCAACCCAAGACTATGGCTACACCTTC
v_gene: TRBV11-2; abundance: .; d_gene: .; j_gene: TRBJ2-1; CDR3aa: CASSLDPHREQFF; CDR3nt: TGTGCCAGCAGCTTAGACCCGCACCGTGAGCAGTTCTTC
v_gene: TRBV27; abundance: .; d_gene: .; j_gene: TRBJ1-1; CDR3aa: CASSLQAGTNTEAFF; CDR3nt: TGTGCCAGCAGTTTACAGGCAGGCACGAACACTGAAGCTTTCTTT
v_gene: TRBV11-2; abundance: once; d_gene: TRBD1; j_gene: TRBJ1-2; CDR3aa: CASSSPRTGLGGYTF; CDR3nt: TGTGCCAGCAGCTCCCCCCGGACAGGGTTGGGTGGCTACACCTTC
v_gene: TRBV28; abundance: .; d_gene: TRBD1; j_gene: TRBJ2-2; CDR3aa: CASSLVQGASGELFF; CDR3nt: TGTGCCAGCAGTTTGGTACAGGGGGCGTCCGGGGAGCTGTTTTTT
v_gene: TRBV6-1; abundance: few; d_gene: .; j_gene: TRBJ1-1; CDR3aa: CASSRTMTVPAFF; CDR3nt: TGTGCCAGCAGTCGAACGATGACTGTCCCAGCTTTCTTT
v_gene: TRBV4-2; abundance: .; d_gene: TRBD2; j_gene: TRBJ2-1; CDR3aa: CASSRREGQGGSLAGGPYEQFF; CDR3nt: TGTGCCAGCAGCCGACGTGAGGGGCAAGGTGGCTCACTAGCGGGAGGGCCCTATGAGCAGTTCTTC
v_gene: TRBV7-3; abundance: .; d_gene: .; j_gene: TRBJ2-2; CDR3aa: CASSSRAGLTGELFF; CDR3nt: TGTGCCAGCAGCTCCCGGGCCGGACTCACCGGGGAGCTGTTTTTT
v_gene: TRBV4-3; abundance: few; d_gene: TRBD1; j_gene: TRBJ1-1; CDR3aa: CASSLRTGGTEAFF; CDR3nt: TGCGCCAGCAGCCTGCGGACAGGGGGCACTGAAGCTTTCTTT
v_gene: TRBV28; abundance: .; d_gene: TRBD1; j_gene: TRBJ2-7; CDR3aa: CASSSHRGLTYEQYF; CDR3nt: TGTGCCAGCAGTTCGCACAGGGGGTTGACCTACGAGCAGTACTTC
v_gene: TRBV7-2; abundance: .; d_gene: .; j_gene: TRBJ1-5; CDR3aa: CASSLDASQPQHF; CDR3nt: TGTGCCAGCAGCTTAGATGCGAGTCAGCCCCAGCATTTT
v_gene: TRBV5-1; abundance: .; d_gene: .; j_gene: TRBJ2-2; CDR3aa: CASSSTLTGELFF; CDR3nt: TGCGCCAGCAGCTCGACCCTAACCGGGGAGCTGTTTTTT
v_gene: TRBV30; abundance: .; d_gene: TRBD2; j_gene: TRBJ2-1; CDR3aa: CAWGSGTYNEQFF; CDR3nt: TGTGCCTGGGGAAGCGGGACCTACAATGAGCAGTTCTTC
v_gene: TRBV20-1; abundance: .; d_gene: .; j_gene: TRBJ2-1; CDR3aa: CSAIVGNEQFF; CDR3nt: TGCAGTGCTATCGTAGGCAATGAGCAGTTCTTC
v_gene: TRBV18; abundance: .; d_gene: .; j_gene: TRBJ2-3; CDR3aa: CASSPRVSGSTDTQYF; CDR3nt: TGTGCCAGCTCACCCCGGGTTAGCGGTAGCACAGATACGCAGTATTTT
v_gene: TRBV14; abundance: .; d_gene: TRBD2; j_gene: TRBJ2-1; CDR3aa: CASMVWREGHVYNEQFF; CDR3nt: TGTGCCAGCATGGTATGGCGGGAGGGCCATGTTTACAATGAGCAGTTCTTC
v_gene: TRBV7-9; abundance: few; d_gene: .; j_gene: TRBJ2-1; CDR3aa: CASSLALSSYNEQFF; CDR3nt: TGTGCCAGCAGCCTCGCCCTGAGCTCCTACAATGAGCAGTTCTTC
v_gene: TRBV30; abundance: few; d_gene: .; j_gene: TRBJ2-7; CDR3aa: CAWSVGVGGPYEQYF; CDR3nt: TGTGCCTGGAGTGTAGGGGTCGGGGGACCTTACGAGCAGTACTTC
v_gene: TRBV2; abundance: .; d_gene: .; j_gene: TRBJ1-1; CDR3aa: CASRRGQLEAFF; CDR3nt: TGTGCCAGCAGGAGAGGACAGCTTGAAGCTTTCTTT
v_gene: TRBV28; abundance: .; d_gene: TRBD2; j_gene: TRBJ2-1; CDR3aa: CASSLWGSGRVGNEQFF; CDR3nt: TGTGCCAGCAGTCTATGGGGTAGCGGGAGGGTGGGCAATGAGCAGTTCTTC
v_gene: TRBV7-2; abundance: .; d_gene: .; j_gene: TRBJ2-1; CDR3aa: CASSFTGSGREQFF; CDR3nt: TGTGCCAGCAGCTTCACAGGGTCGGGGCGTGAGCAGTTCTTC
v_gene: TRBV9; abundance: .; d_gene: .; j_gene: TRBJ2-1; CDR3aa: CASSVTVSGPQFF; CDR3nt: TGTGCCAGCAGCGTAACCGTCAGCGGACCCCAGTTCTTC
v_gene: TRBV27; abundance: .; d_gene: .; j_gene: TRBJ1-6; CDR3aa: CASSLSFSGPLHF; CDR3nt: TGTGCCAGCAGTTTATCGTTTTCCGGTCCCCTCCACTTT
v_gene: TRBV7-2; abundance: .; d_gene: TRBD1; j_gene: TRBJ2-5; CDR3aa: CASSLLHRGSGTQYF; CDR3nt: TGTGCCAGCAGCTTACTTCACAGGGGTTCTGGGACCCAGTACTTC
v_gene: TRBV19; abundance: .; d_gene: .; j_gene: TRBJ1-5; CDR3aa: CASSLGLPSNQPQHF; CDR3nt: TGTGCCAGTAGTCTGGGGCTGCCTAGCAATCAGCCCCAGCATTTT
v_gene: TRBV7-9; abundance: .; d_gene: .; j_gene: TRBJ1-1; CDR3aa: CASSLHGGNTEAFF; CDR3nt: TGTGCCAGCAGCTTACACGGGGGAAACACTGAAGCTTTCTTT
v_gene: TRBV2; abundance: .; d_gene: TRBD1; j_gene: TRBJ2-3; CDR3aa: CATGTVADTQYF; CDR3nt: TGTGCCACCGGGACAGTTGCAGATACGCAGTATTTT
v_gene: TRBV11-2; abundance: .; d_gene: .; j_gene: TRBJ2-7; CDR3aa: CASSLLWSYEQYF; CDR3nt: TGTGCCAGCAGCCTCCTGTGGAGCTACGAGCAGTACTTC
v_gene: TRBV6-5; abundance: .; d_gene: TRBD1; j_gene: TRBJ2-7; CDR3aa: CASSYSRQGRYEQYF; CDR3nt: TGTGCCAGCAGTTACTCCCGACAGGGTCGCTACGAGCAGTACTTC